This record covers a single T cell receptor beta chain. Its specificity is unknown. The PCR was carried out with 60 Vbeta primers and 13 Jbeta primers. Measured with immunoSEQ multiplex PCR; TCRdb has only the in-frame clones, and not every one. This listing includes approximately 140,000 clones. This sample stems from a study of cytomegalovirus exposure and HLA in healthy donors. This CDR3 has 13 residues. From germline, CDR1 is SGHKS and CDR2 YYEKEE (reference sequence). The V and J ends lost 1 base and 6 bases respectively, with 8 bases between them. Findings and caveats of the study: V- and J-gene trimming of TCR beta was linked (in a later analysis) to a missense DCLRE1C variant. A later analysis showed HLA-associated TCR beta chains outstripping equally common others in clonal expansion. Available immune exposure information was restricted to CMV serostatus only.

Sequencing input: PBMCs. This TCR was sampled from a woman aged 18-35 years in good health and CMV-seronegative. V is TRBV5-5 and J is TRBJ2-1; D uncertain. CDR3 in amino acids: CASSLLSGNEQFF. The DNA of the CDR3 is TGTGCCAGCAGCTTGTTGTCAGGCAATGAGCAGTTCTTC.